Listed here is a single T cell receptor (beta chain). Its specific antigen is unknown. There are no base qualities to consult, and no much larger clone falls within one base. This entry is derived from a study of cytomegalovirus exposure and HLA in healthy donors (dated by TCRdb to 2016 to 2017). Study-level background: A later analysis indicated that the roughly 130 validation repertoires were generated on the platform also employed for the 600 to 750 repertoires of the first cohort. A separate validation cohort of over a hundred different subjects was used in addition to the roughly 700-subject first cohort. To predict cytomegalovirus infection status, the study brought together high-throughput TCR immunosequencing, statistical association of individual TCRs with disease status, and machine learning. The study aimed to test whether cataloging public T cell receptors could reveal signatures of past pathogen exposure.

Preparation of the library involved the immunoSEQ multiplex PCR assay. The original pipeline was this. To diagnose cytomegalovirus status from the catalog of TCR beta chain sequences, a statistical classification framework was built. TCRdb took this table from immuneACCESS and kept in-frame rearrangements with V and J called. Such tables lack part of the clones; where checked against another copy, unresolved V genes explain under half of the gap, and the rest is unexplained. V, J and clone size reflect that table, while D and trimming were determined from the DNA. Within this sample are around 150,000 clones, with 88% of them counted one time only. The ten biggest clones cover 2.5% to 3.5% of the sample. Separate from the roughly 650-subject first cohort, the validation cohort of 95 to 150 subjects was the group to which the donors belonged. The study at large found these results: It was suggested by the authors that the approach could potentially be generalized to other disease states and immunological phenotypes. The study listed 150 to 200 TCR beta chains as associated with cytomegalovirus. Subsequent analysis determined that TCRs grouped into clusters in the first cohort also showed a tendency toward co-occurrence across the roughly 120 validation repertoires, and about 94% of cluster scores exceeded 0. A later analysis had no HLA typing for the validation cohort, so co-occurrence there was scored across all 110 or so repertoires. In vitro tests confirmed that a few of the cytomegalovirus-associated TCR beta chains recognize cytomegalovirus antigens. The classifier was reported to diagnose cytomegalovirus status with high specificity and sensitivity in both the original cohort and the validation cohort. Most TCR sequences were seen in very few donors, while some public TCRs were found in many individuals.

From the cysteine through the phenylalanine, the CDR3 covers 18 amino acids. Of the read, only the CDR3 DNA is kept; its 54 bases are in frame from base 1. Reading the germline V gene gives CDR1 LGHNA and CDR2 YSLEER. V lost 0 bases and J lost 4 bases; the stretch between them is 22 bases long. Sequenced material: PBMCs. The sequence is built from TRBV4-3 and TRBJ2-7, with a tentative D gene TRBD1 over 6 matching bases. The sequence derives from a man aged 18 to 29 in good health and CMV-seronegative. This receptor carries the CDR3 CASSQDRVGGVVKYEQYF. The sequence in DNA is TGCGCCAGCAGCCAAGATCGGGTAGGGGGAGTAGTAAAGTACGAGCAGTACTTC.